Listed here are 32 T cell receptor beta chains from one sample, sequenced in a study of cytomegalovirus exposure and HLA in healthy donors. PCR involved 60 Vbeta and 13 Jbeta primers. Using immunoSEQ multiplex PCR, the repertoire was profiled, and TCRdb retains in-frame clones only, with some absent. The sample has around 160,000 clones; 82% are singletons. Sample: PBMCs. The receptor source for this set is a male donor in good health and CMV-seropositive.

The chain has TRBV25-1 and TRBJ1-6; D is unclear. CDR3 length equals 16 residues. V was pared by 0 bases and J by 7 bases, with 13 bases between. Germline CDR1 MGHDK, CDR2 SYGVNS. CDR3 sequence reads: CASSEYLREMNSPLHF. The CDR3 DNA is TGTGCCAGCAGTGAATACCTTCGGGAGATGAATTCACCCCTCCACTTT.

The V gene is TRBV6-4, the J gene TRBJ2-5; no clear D. CDR3 length: 13 residues. In germline, CDR1 is MRHNA, CDR2 SNTAGT. The ends were cut back, 5 bases at V and 4 bases at J, with 11 bases in the middle. The CDR3 sequence is CASSRRPTETQYF. The CDR3 nucleotides read TGTGCCAGCAGTAGGAGACCCACAGAGACCCAGTACTTC.

Only one count was recorded for this clone. V usage is TRBV6-5 and J usage is TRBJ2-3, with D perhaps TRBD1 (6 bases). Looked up from germline, CDR1 is MNHEY and CDR2 is SVGAGI. The CDR3 spans 13 residues. V lost 6 bases and J lost 3, with 10 bases in between. CDR3 region: CASSSGETDTQYF. CDR3 sequence (DNA): TGTGCCAGCAGCTCAGGGGAAACAGATACGCAGTATTTT.

This chain connects TRBV11-3 to TRBJ2-5; 7 positions match TRBD1. The CDR3 is 14 residues long. Trimming cost V 1 base and J 5 bases; bases outside gene matches: 4. Germline V gives CDR1 SGHNT, CDR2 YENEEA. The CDR3 sequence is CASSLADREETQYF. The CDR3 nucleotides read TGTGCCAGCAGCTTAGCCGACAGGGAGGAGACCCAGTACTTC.

CDR3 nucleotide sequence: TGTGCCAGCAGTTACGGGAAGGGGTTGAGCTATGGCTACACCTTC. Its translation is CASSYGKGLSYGYTF. The chain carries TRBV6-5 and TRBJ1-2; a weak D match, TRBD1 (5 bases). The CDR3 is made up of 15 amino acids. CDR1 is MNHEY and CDR2 is SVGAGI in the germline V gene. V was shortened by 2 bases and J by 4 bases, with 14 bases between the two germline ends.

This clone was recorded a few times. The rearrangement joins TRBV18 to TRBJ2-2; a weak D match, TRBD2 (6 bases). The CDR3 covers 21 residues. CDR1 KGHSH and CDR2 LQKENI come from the germline V gene. V was clipped by 6 bases and J by 1 base, with 30 bases between them. For the CDR3, the DNA is TGTGCCAGCTCCCCCCCCTTGAATGACCGGGGCTCTAGCGTGAACACCGGGGAGCTGTTTTTT. Translation gives CASSPPLNDRGSSVNTGELFF.

The rearrangement uses TRBV28 and TRBJ1-1; unclear D gene. The germline V gene has CDR1 MDHEN and CDR2 SYDVKM. The CDR3 consists of 17 residues. The V end lost 6 bases, the J end lost 5 bases, and 25 bases lay between the germline ends. The CDR3: CASSPRMTGTLVTEAFF. The DNA for the CDR3 is TGTGCCAGCAGCCCCCGTATGACCGGCACTCTAGTAACTGAAGCTTTCTTT.

This clone came up a few times. The CDR3 loop is CASSLGPASGSPGSYEQYF. DNA for the CDR3: TGCGCCAGCAGCTTGGGGCCGGCTAGCGGGTCCCCGGGGAGCTACGAGCAGTACTTC. The rearrangement uses TRBV5-1 and TRBJ2-7; 8 nucleotides match TRBD2. Germline trimming cut 0 bases from V and 3 bases from J; bases unmatched to any gene: 17. The germline V gene encodes CDR1 SGHRS and CDR2 YFSETQ. The CDR3 runs to 19 residues.

As concerns this clone: One end of the junction varies from germline; a read error may be responsible. V is TRBV27 and J is TRBJ2-7; D perhaps matches TRBD1 (5 bases). CDR1 is MNHEY and CDR2 is SMNVEV in the germline V gene (reference sequence). The CDR3 contains 16 residues. The DNA of the CDR3 is TGTGCCAGTAGTTTAAAACCCCCAGGGTTCTCCTACGAGCAGTACTTC. It codes for CASSLKPPGFSYEQYF.

The V and J genes are TRBV5-1 and TRBJ2-5; TRBD2 is a possible D gene (6 bases). Trimming took 7 bases from V and 2 from J, leaving 12 bases between them. The CDR3 extends over 13 amino acids. CDR1 SGHRS and CDR2 YFSETQ come from the germline V gene. The CDR3 sequence is CASQRSGQETQYF. In DNA, the CDR3 is TGCGCCAGCCAACGTAGCGGTCAAGAGACCCAGTACTTC.

This chain connects TRBV7-7 to TRBJ2-5; 11 nucleotides agree with TRBD2. Trimming took 4 bases from V and 7 from J; bases not matched to a gene: 5. Germline V gene sequence: CDR1 SSHAT, CDR2 FNYEAQ (reference sequence). The CDR3 contains 14 residues. This CDR3 is CASSYGTSGGTQYF. The CDR3 DNA follows: TGTGCCAGCAGCTACGGGACTAGCGGTGGGACCCAGTACTTC.

V gene TRBV30 combines with J gene TRBJ2-5; 11 nucleotides match TRBD1. V was clipped by 8 bases and J by 0 bases; unmatched bases: 5. Per the germline V gene, CDR1 is GTSNPN and CDR2 is SVGIG (reference sequence). This CDR3 contains 14 residues. The CDR3 nucleotides are TGTGCCGGGACAGGGGGAGGTCACCAAGAGACCCAGTACTTC. Its protein is CAGTGGGHQETQYF.

The CDR3 bases are TGTGCCAGCAGCTCCAGGGTTTTGGAGACCCAGTACTTC. Residues: CASSSRVLETQYF. This chain links TRBV7-2 with TRBJ2-5; D might be TRBD1 (5 bases). CDR3 length: 13 residues. Trimming left V 4 bases short and J 5 bases short, with 11 bases between. Germline V gene sequence: CDR1 SGHTA, CDR2 FQGNSA.

This sequence joins TRBV19 and TRBJ2-3, with TRBD1 identical over 8 bases. The CDR3 contains 17 residues. Germline values: CDR1 LNHDA, CDR2 SQIVND (reference sequence). Trimming removed 4 bases from V and 4 bases from J; junction bases left unmatched: 13. CDR3 bases: TGTGCCAGTAGTACGGGGACAGGATCGGTTGTTCCAGATACGCAGTATTTT. Translation: CASSTGTGSVVPDTQYF.

The gene calls are TRBV30 and TRBJ1-2; 7 nucleotides match TRBD1. Germline values: CDR1 GTSNPN, CDR2 SVGIG (reference sequence). With 5 bases clipped from V and 1 base from J, the junction kept 4 bases outside the gene matches. The CDR3 is 13 residues long. The CDR3 spells CAWVDRVNYGYTF. The CDR3 nucleotides are TGTGCCTGGGTCGACAGGGTTAACTATGGCTACACCTTC.

This clone appeared a few times. The chain couples TRBV5-1 to TRBJ1-2; 8 positions match TRBD1. V lost 2 bases to trimming and J lost 3 bases; unmatched junction nucleotides: 6. CDR3 length: 15 amino acids. Germline-derived CDR1 and CDR2 are SGHRS and YFSETQ. The CDR3 sequence: CASSFSGGLDYGYTF. The CDR3 DNA reads as TGCGCCAGCAGCTTCTCAGGGGGCCTCGACTATGGCTACACCTTC. Combining the CDR3 with reference TRBV5-1 and TRBJ1-2 gives the whole variable domain KAGVTQTPRYLIKTRGQQVTLSCSPISGHRSVSWYQQTPGQGLQFLFEYFSETQRNKGNFPGRFSGRQFSNSRSEMNVSTLELGDSALYLCASSFSGGLDYGYTFGSGTRLTVV.

This clone was detected once. The V and J genes are TRBV5-4 and TRBJ2-2; TRBD2 aligns across 7 bases. This CDR3 has 16 amino acids. J lost 5 bases, V lost 4 bases, and 11 bases had no gene match. Germline-derived CDR1 and CDR2 are SGHNT and YYREEE (reference sequence). This CDR3 is CASSGNVGGWTGELFF. For the CDR3, the DNA is TGTGCCAGCAGCGGGAATGTGGGGGGGTGGACCGGGGAGCTGTTTTTT.

The rearrangement uses TRBV5-4 and TRBJ2-7; 10 nucleotides line up with TRBD1. Germline-derived CDR1 and CDR2 are SGHNT and YYREEE (reference sequence). This CDR3 is built from 15 residues. J was trimmed by 0 bases and V by 4 bases; bases with no gene match: 4. This CDR3 reads CASSGGQGLSYEQYF. The CDR3 coding sequence is TGTGCCAGCAGCGGGGGACAGGGGCTCTCCTACGAGCAGTACTTC.

This rearrangement joins TRBV19 to TRBJ2-1; D remains unclear. The V and J ends lost 4 bases and 0 bases respectively, with 13 bases between them. The germline V gene has CDR1 LNHDA and CDR2 SQIVND (reference sequence). The CDR3 contains 16 residues. The CDR3 DNA is TGTGCCAGTAGTACCCCCCTATTAAGCTCCTACAATGAGCAGTTCTTC. As protein: CASSTPLLSSYNEQFF.

This clone was seen just once. The chain combines TRBV27 with TRBJ2-7, with a weak D call TRBD2 (6 bases). The germline V gene has CDR1 MNHEY and CDR2 SMNVEV (reference sequence). V was cut by 3 bases and J by 1 base, with 10 bases left in between. CDR3 length: 14 amino acids. CDR3 amino acids: CASSFGTSSYEQYF. CDR3 DNA sequence: TGTGCCAGCAGTTTCGGGACTTCTTCCTACGAGCAGTACTTC.

V and J are TRBV7-9 and TRBJ1-2; TRBD1 aligns across 12 bases. J lost 6 bases, V lost 5 bases, and 7 bases had no gene match. The CDR3 runs 15 residues. Germline values: CDR1 SEHNR, CDR2 FQNEAQ (reference sequence). For the CDR3, the DNA is TGTGCCAGCAGCCCCCGAGGGACAGGGGGCAATGGCTACACCTTC. Translation gives CASSPRGTGGNGYTF.

As for this clone: One end of the junction is discordant with germline, which a read error may explain. The V call is TRBV5-1, the J call TRBJ2-6; 11 bases agree with TRBD1. Germline V CDR1 and CDR2: SGHRS, YFSETQ. The CDR3 covers 23 residues. The CDR3 here is CASSFRRPGQGGQRSSGANGLTF. CDR3 bases: TGCGCCAGCAGCTTCCGCCGTCCGGGACAGGGGGGCCAAAGGTCCTCTGGGGCCAACGGCCTGACTTTC. Drawing the rest from reference TRBV5-1 and TRBJ2-6, the complete variable domain is KAGVTQTPRYLIKTRGQQVTLSCSPISGHRSVSWYQQTPGQGLQFLFEYFSETQRNKGNFPGRFSGRQFSNSRSEMNVSTLELGDSALYLCASSFRRPGQGGQRSSGANGLTFGAGSRLTVL.

This clone was counted only a few times. The genes are TRBV5-4 and TRBJ1-1; D call uncertain. Trimming removed 0 bases at V and 3 bases at J, with 6 bases between. The CDR3 spans 13 residues. Per germline, CDR1 SGHNT and CDR2 YYREEE (reference sequence). For the CDR3, the DNA is TGTGCCAGCAGCTTGGGACAATACACTGAAGCTTTCTTT. As protein: CASSLGQYTEAFF.

The rearrangement uses TRBV5-1 and TRBJ1-1; possibly TRBD1 for D (5 bases). The CDR3 is made up of 13 amino acids. Trimming removed 2 bases at V and 5 bases at J, with 10 bases between. Looked up from germline, CDR1 is SGHRS and CDR2 is YFSETQ. The CDR3 is CASSFSQGTEAFF. CDR3 bases: TGCGCCAGCAGCTTTAGTCAGGGAACTGAAGCTTTCTTT.

This chain uses TRBV9 with TRBJ2-3, with 9 bases identical to TRBD1. Germline V gene data show CDR1 as SGDLS and CDR2 as YYNGEE. The V gene end was trimmed by 3 bases and the J gene end by 4 bases; junction bases not matched to a gene: 6. The CDR3 consists of 15 residues. DNA for the CDR3: TGTGCCAGCAGCGCAGGGGACAGGGTTCCAGATACGCAGTATTTT. Amino acids: CASSAGDRVPDTQYF.

The J gene is TRBJ2-1, the V gene TRBV2; no reliable D call. The CDR3 is 13 residues long. Germline loops: CDR1 SNHLY, CDR2 FYNNEI. Trimming took 2 bases from V and 6 from J, leaving 8 bases between them. The CDR3 spells CASSEQAFNEQFF. CDR3 nucleotides: TGTGCCAGCAGTGAACAGGCCTTCAATGAGCAGTTCTTC.

The rearrangement links TRBV5-5 to TRBJ1-3; unclear D gene. Germline V lookup: CDR1 SGHKS, CDR2 YYEKEE (reference sequence). The CDR3 runs 16 residues. Trimming left V 4 bases short and J 0 bases short, with 14 bases between. CDR3 sequence: CASSRVQANSGNTIYF. The CDR3 coding sequence is TGTGCCAGCAGCCGAGTCCAGGCTAACTCTGGAAACACCATATATTTT. Using reference TRBV5-5 and TRBJ1-3 for the parts outside the CDR3, the full variable domain is DAGVTQSPTHLIKTRGQQVTLRCSPISGHKSVSWYQQVLGQGPQFIFQYYEKEERGRGNFPDRFSARQFPNYSSELNVNALLLGDSALYLCASSRVQANSGNTIYFGEGSWLTVV.

This rearrangement joins TRBV15 to TRBJ1-5, with D maybe TRBD1 (5 bases). The CDR3 has 16 amino acids. Germline V gene data show CDR1 as LNHNV and CDR2 as YYDKDF (reference sequence). V shed 3 bases and J shed 5 bases, with 17 bases lying between them. As DNA, the CDR3 is TGTGCCACCAGCAGCCTCTGGGGCAGGGAGGATCAGCCCCAGCATTTT. It codes for CATSSLWGREDQPQHF.

This chain uses TRBV5-4 with TRBJ2-2; D is perhaps TRBD2 (6 bases). Trimming shortened V by 3 bases and J by 5 bases, and 17 bases separated the two germline ends. Germline assignment: CDR1 SGHNT and CDR2 YYREEE (reference sequence). This CDR3 region has 16 residues. The CDR3 DNA is TGTGCCAGCAGCTCGTGGTTGGTGGGGAGGACCGGGGAGCTGTTTTTT. It encodes CASSSWLVGRTGELFF.

The chain uses TRBV19 and TRBJ2-1; TRBD2 agrees at 13 bases. Germline CDR1 and CDR2: LNHDA and SQIVND (reference sequence). The V gene end was trimmed by 4 bases and the J gene end by 15 bases; junction bases not matched to a gene: 6. CDR3 length: 13 amino acids. Written as DNA, the CDR3 is TGTGCCAGTAGTAATCCGGGACTAGCGGGAAGGTTCTTC. As protein: CASSNPGLAGRFF. Combining the CDR3 with reference TRBV19 and TRBJ2-1 gives the whole variable domain DGGITQSPKYLFRKEGQNVTLSCEQNLNHDAMYWYRQDPGQGLRLIYYSQIVNDFQKGDIAEGYSVSREKKESFPLTVTSAQKNPTAFYLCASSNPGLAGRFFGPGTRLTVL.

The chain recombines TRBV19 with TRBJ2-2, with 10 bases identical to TRBD1. From germline, CDR1 is LNHDA and CDR2 SQIVND (reference sequence). Losses at the gene ends were 4 bases for V and 2 bases for J; bases not matched to a gene: 7. The CDR3 length is 17 residues. In DNA, the CDR3 is TGTGCCAGTAGTAGAGGACAGGGGGTTTTAAACACCGGGGAGCTGTTTTTT. Translating it yields CASSRGQGVLNTGELFF.

The V and J genes are TRBV5-1 and TRBJ2-1; 11 bases fit TRBD1. Per germline, CDR1 SGHRS and CDR2 YFSETQ. V lost 4 bases and J lost 10; bases outside the gene matches: 4. CDR3 length equals 13 residues. The CDR3 nucleotides are TGCGCCAGCAGCATGGACAGGGGGCAGGAGCAGTTCTTC. This sequence encodes CASSMDRGQEQFF.